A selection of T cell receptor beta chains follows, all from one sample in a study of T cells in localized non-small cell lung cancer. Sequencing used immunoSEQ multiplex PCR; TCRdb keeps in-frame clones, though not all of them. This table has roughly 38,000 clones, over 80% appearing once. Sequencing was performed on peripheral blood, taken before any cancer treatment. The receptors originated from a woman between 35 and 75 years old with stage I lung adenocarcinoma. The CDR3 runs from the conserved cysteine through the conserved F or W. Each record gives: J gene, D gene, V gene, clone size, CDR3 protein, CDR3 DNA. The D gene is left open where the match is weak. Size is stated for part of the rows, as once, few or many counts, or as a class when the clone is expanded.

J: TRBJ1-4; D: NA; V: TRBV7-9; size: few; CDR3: CASSGTDSATNEKLFF; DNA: TGTGCCAGCAGCGGGACGGACAGCGCAACTAATGAAAAACTGTTTTTT
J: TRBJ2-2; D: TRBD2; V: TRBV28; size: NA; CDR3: CASRSQQAGGVGSGELFF; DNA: TGTGCCAGCAGATCACAGCAAGCGGGAGGGGTGGGATCCGGGGAGCTGTTTTTT
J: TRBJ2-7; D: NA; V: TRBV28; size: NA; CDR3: CASSLVQGSYEQYF; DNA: TGTGCCAGCAGTTTGGTTCAGGGGTCCTACGAGCAGTACTTC
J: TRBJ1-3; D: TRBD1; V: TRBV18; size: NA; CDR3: CASSPYIGFDRAGNTIYF; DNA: TGTGCCAGCTCACCCTACATTGGTTTTGACAGGGCTGGAAACACCATATATTTT
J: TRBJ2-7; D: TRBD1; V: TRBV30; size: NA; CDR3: CAWSGTGGYEQYF; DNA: TGTGCCTGGAGTGGTACAGGGGGCTACGAGCAGTACTTC
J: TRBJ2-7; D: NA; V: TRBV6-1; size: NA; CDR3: CASSEMAGHEQYF; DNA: TGTGCCAGCAGTGAAATGGCAGGGCACGAGCAGTACTTC
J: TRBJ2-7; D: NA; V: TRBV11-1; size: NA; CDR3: CASSPPPWRPQNYEQYF; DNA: TGTGCCAGCAGCCCCCCGCCTTGGCGACCACAGAACTACGAGCAGTACTTC
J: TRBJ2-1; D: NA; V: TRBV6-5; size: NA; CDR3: CASRSGTYNEQFF; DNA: TGTGCCAGCAGATCCGGGACTTACAATGAGCAGTTCTTC
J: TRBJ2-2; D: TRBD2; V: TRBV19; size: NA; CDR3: CASSLGLAGVSTGELFF; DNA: TGTGCCAGTAGTCTGGGACTAGCGGGAGTGAGTACCGGGGAGCTGTTTTTT
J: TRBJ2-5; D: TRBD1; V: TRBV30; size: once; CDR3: CAWTDRGHGETQYF; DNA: TGTGCCTGGACGGACAGGGGGCACGGGGAGACCCAGTACTTC
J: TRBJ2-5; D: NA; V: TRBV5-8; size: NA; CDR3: CASSSAGALQETQYF; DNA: TGTGCCAGCAGCTCCGCCGGGGCCCTCCAAGAGACCCAGTACTTC
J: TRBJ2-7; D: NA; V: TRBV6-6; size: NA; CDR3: CASNDITPAGEQYF; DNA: TGTGCCAGCAATGATATCACCCCCGCCGGCGAGCAGTACTTC
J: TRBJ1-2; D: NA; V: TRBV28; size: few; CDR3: CASSLGQTNYGYTF; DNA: TGTGCCAGCAGCTTAGGACAGACTAACTATGGCTACACCTTC
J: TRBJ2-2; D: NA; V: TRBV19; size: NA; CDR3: CASIRDPTSQGELFF; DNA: TGTGCCAGTATCCGGGACCCGACCTCTCAGGGGGAGCTGTTTTTT
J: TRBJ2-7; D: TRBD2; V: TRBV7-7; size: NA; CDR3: CASSPGLAGGYEQYF; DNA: TGTGCTAGCAGCCCGGGACTAGCGGGAGGCTACGAGCAGTACTTC
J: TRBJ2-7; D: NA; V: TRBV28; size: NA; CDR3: CASSSGPPSYEQYF; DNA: TGTGCCAGCAGCTCCGGGCCCCCCTCCTACGAGCAGTACTTC
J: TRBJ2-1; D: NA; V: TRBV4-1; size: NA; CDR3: CASSPSGGRNEQFF; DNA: TGCGCCAGCAGCCCCTCCGGAGGTCGGAATGAGCAGTTCTTC
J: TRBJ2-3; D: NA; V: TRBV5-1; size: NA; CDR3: CASSLVAPDTQYF; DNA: TGCGCCAGCAGCTTGGTAGCCCCAGATACGCAGTATTTT
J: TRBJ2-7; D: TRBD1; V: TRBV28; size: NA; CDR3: CASSRQGNEQYF; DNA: TGTGCCAGCAGTAGACAGGGCAACGAGCAGTACTTC
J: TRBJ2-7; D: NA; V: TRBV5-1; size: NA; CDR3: CASTGDSGGEQYF; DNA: TGCGCCAGTACGGGGGACTCCGGGGGAGAGCAGTACTTC
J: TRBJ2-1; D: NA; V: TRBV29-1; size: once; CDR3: CSVDRRLSENEQFF; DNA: TGCAGCGTTGACAGACGACTGAGCGAGAATGAGCAGTTCTTC
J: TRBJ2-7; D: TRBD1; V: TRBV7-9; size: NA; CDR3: CASSLVGQGEQYF; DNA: TGTGCCAGCAGCTTAGTGGGACAGGGCGAGCAGTACTTC
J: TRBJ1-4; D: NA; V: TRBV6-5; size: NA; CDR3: CASSYSTGGGDEKLFF; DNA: TGTGCCAGCAGTTACTCGACGGGGGGCGGGGATGAAAAACTGTTTTTT
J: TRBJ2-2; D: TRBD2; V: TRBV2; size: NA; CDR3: CASSEAGAGAGTGELFF; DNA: TGTGCCAGCAGTGAAGCAGGGGCGGGAGCGGGGACCGGGGAGCTGTTTTTT
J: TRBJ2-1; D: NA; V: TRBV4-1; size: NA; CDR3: CASSRGGTSDLGEQFF; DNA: TGCGCCAGCAGTCGCGGTGGGACCAGCGATTTGGGGGAGCAGTTCTTC
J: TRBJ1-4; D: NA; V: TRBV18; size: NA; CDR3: CASSPDSNEKLFF; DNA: TGTGCCAGCTCACCTGACAGTAATGAAAAACTGTTTTTT
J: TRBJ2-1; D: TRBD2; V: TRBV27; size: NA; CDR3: CATSGRLAGGYNEQFF; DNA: TGTGCCACCTCCGGGAGACTAGCGGGAGGCTACAATGAGCAGTTCTTC
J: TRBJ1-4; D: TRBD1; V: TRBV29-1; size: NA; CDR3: CSVGGTGGEKLFF; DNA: TGCAGCGTTGGAGGGACAGGGGGCGAAAAACTGTTTTTT